This T cell receptor (beta chain) was profiled in a study of CD8 T cells in Susac syndrome. Healthy donors served as the controls. They were matched for age and sex. CD8+ and CD4+ T cells were negatively isolated; TEMRA cells were FACS-enriched. A quantity of about 0.45 to 1 ug RNA underwent reverse transcription using random hexamers. The TCR beta CDR3 was amplified by immunoSEQ multiplex PCR across 54 Vbeta, 13 Jbeta. TCRdb called the immunoSEQ multiplex PCR reads again in MiXCR, with one record for every CDR3 protein. The sample consists of around 50,000 distinct CDR3 sequences, 80% to 95% of them appearing once. A remark on this clonotype: The antigen is undetermined.

Study outcomes and limitations: The relatively small number of individuals in the TCR sequencing and HLA analysis was acknowledged by the study.

This TCR derives from a human donor in good health. The sample consisted of CD8+ T cells from PBMCs.

The DNA for the CDR3 is TGTGCCAGTACCCTGTGGGGGAGTAACACTGAAGCTTTCTTT. It translates to CASTLWGSNTEAFF. The chain is built from TRBV19 and TRBJ1-1, with TRBD1 as a possible D gene (5 bases). Trimming cost V 7 bases and J 2 bases, with 14 bases left between them. Germline V gives CDR1 LNHDA, CDR2 SQIVND (reference sequence). This CDR3 contains 14 residues.